The clone carrying this T cell receptor beta chain was seen ten or more times. Antigen unknown. Patients selected for sequencing had displayed CD8+CD57+ cell expansion by flow cytometry. Among the patients, none had received any therapy at the time of blood sampling. The CDR3 contains 13 residues. Germline assignment: CDR1 SGHRS and CDR2 YFSETQ. Trimming pared 2 bases from V and 3 bases from J, leaving 8 bases between. Genomic DNA was employed as the template in profiling TCR beta VDJ and CDR3. TCRdb re-called the reads with MiXCR, one entry per CDR3 protein. The profile shows under 200,000 distinct CDR3 sequences, more than 40% of them singletons. The data were taken from a study of CD8+CD57+ T cells in acquired aplastic anemia. Study background: Average DNA yield from sorted CD4+ and CD8+ cells was about 2.9 ug.

The study, taken as a whole, reports: Comparison of patients with controls identified almost 30 shared CD8+ CDR3 sequences. Any difference that existed in CD8+ Simpson's diversity between patients and controls was not significant.

This clonotype was obtained from a human donor with aplastic anemia. The V and J genes are TRBV5-1 and TRBJ1-1; D call uncertain. Input material: sorted CD4+, CD8+, or CD8+CD57+ T cells (not recorded which) from PBMCs. The CDR3 protein is CASSLTRDTEAFF. Here the CDR3 DNA reads TGCGCCAGCAGCTTAACTCGGGACACTGAAGCTTTCTTT.